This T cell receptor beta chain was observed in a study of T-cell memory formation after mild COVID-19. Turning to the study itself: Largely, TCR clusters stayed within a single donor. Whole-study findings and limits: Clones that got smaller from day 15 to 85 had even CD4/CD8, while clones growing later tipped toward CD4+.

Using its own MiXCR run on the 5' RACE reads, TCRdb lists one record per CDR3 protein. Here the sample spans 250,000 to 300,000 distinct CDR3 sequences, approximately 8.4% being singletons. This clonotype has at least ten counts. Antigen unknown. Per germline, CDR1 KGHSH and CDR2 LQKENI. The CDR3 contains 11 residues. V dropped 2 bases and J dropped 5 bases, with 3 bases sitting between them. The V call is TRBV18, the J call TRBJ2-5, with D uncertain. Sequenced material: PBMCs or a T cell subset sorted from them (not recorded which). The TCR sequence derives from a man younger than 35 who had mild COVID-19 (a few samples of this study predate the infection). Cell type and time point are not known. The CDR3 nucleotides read TGTGCCAGCTCACCATTGGAGACCCAGTACTTC. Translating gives CASSPLETQYF.